The rows below give T cell receptor beta chains drawn from one sample of a study of blood T cell repertoires in COVID-19. Using immunoSEQ multiplex PCR, the repertoire was profiled, and TCRdb retains in-frame clones only, with some absent. The data hold under 250,000 clones, with roughly four fifths observed a single time. Sequencing used peripheral blood. All receptors derive from a man older than 75 with acute or convalescent COVID-19. Each CDR3 is given with its conserved first and last residue. Expanded clones are given a class, and other clones once, few, many or no size at all.

TRBV19	TRBJ1-5	few	CASRMTLNRGSYSNQPQHF
TRBV19	TRBJ1-2	-	CASSTRQGSTYGYTF
TRBV27	TRBJ2-1	-	CASSTGQPNEQFF
TRBV25-1	TRBJ1-1	once	CASSAHRDRLDTEAFF
TRBV28	TRBJ1-5	few	CASSRRGVQPQHF
TRBV3-1/TRBV3-2	TRBJ2-3	-	CASSQDGYYTDTQYF
TRBV5-1	TRBJ1-2	-	CASSSGTGRDGYTF
TRBV19	TRBJ2-6	-	CASSPRRRAGANVLTF
TRBV18	TRBJ2-1	-	CASSLSGSNEQFF
TRBV6-2/TRBV6-3	TRBJ1-5	-	CASSPRTGGLNQPQHF
TRBV30	TRBJ1-1	few	CAWSPLGQGATEAFF
TRBV7-6	TRBJ2-5	-	CASSLGGLAGETQYF
TRBV10-3	TRBJ2-7	-	CAIRPDRLLSYEQYF